This TCR beta chain was documented in a study of patients and donors after allogeneic stem cell transplantation. V dropped 7 bases and J dropped 4 bases, with 7 bases sitting between them. This CDR3 spans 11 amino acids. In germline, CDR1 is KGHDR, CDR2 SFDVKD. TCRdb recomputed calls from the RT-PCR reads with MiXCR, one row per CDR3 protein. The sample lists about 960,000 distinct CDR3 sequences; approximately 19% were seen once. The rearrangement links TRBV24-1 to TRBJ2-7, with no clear D. The source material was blood, either unsorted or a sorted T cell fraction (not recorded which). This TCR derives from a human donor who was either an allogeneic HSCT recipient or a stem cell or donor lymphocyte infusion donor (not recorded which). It is not recorded whose cells these are; they may come from a transplant donor. CDR3 in DNA: TGTGCCACCAGCCAAGATTACGAGCAGTACTTC. It yields the protein CATSQDYEQYF.